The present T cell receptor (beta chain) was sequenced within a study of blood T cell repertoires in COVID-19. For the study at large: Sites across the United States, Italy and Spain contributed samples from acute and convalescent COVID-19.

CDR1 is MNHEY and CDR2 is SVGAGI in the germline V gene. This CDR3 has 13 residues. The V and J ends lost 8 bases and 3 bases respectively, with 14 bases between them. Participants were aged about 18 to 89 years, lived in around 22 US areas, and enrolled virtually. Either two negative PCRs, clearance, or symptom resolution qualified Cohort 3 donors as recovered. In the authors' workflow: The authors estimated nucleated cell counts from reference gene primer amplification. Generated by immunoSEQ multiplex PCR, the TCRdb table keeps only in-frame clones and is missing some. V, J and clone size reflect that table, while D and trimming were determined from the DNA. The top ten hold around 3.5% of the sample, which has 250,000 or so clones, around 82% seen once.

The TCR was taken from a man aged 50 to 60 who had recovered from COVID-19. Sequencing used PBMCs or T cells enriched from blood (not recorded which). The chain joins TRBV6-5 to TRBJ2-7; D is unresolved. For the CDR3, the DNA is TGTGCCAGCCTGTACACAGACGACTACGAGCAGTACTTC. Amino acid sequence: CASLYTDDYEQYF.